The rows below give T cell receptor beta chains drawn from one sample of a study of blood T cell repertoires in COVID-19. The repertoire was sequenced with immunoSEQ multiplex PCR; TCRdb's copy has only in-frame clones and lacks some. This table has 390,000 or so clones, about nine tenths appearing once. Material for sequencing was peripheral blood. These receptors all come from a young woman with active or convalescent COVID-19. Each CDR3 is given with its conserved first and last residue. Fields, in order: clone size, V gene, D gene, J gene, CDR3 protein, CDR3 DNA. A D gene is named only where the DNA matches it firmly. Expanded clones are given a class, and other clones once, few, many or no size at all.

once	TRBV2	TRBD2	TRBJ2-3	CASSPVSGGGSTDTQYF	TGTGCCAGCAGCCCAGTGAGTGGCGGGGGGTCCACAGATACGCAGTATTTT
once	TRBV9	TRBD2	TRBJ2-7	CASSARGLAGSYEQYF	TGTGCCAGCAGCGCACGGGGACTAGCGGGCTCCTACGAGCAGTACTTC
NA	TRBV6-2/TRBV6-3	NA	TRBJ1-2	CASSQDYGYTF	TGTGCCAGCAGTCAGGACTATGGCTACACCTTC
NA	TRBV2	NA	TRBJ2-7	CASSFEGYYEQYF	TGTGCCAGCAGTTTCGAGGGCTACTACGAGCAGTACTTC
NA	TRBV6-5	NA	TRBJ2-2	CASVRGSPPGELFF	TGTGCCAGCGTCCGCGGAAGCCCCCCCGGGGAGCTGTTTTTT
few	TRBV27	TRBD1	TRBJ1-4	CASSLTRQGLNEKLFF	TGTGCCAGCAGTTTAACTCGACAGGGGTTAAATGAAAAACTGTTTTTT
NA	TRBV29-1	TRBD1	TRBJ1-4	CSVGQGKEKLFF	TGCAGCGTTGGACAGGGGAAGGAAAAACTGTTTTTT
NA	TRBV5-8	TRBD1	TRBJ2-5	CASSPGQGWEETQYF	TGTGCCAGCAGCCCGGGACAGGGGTGGGAAGAGACCCAGTACTTC
NA	TRBV5-1	NA	TRBJ1-6	CASSKDSSSYNSPLHF	TGCGCCAGCAGCAAGGACAGCAGCTCCTATAATTCACCCCTCCACTTT
NA	TRBV9	NA	TRBJ1-1	CASSPQGRKGTEAFF	TGTGCCAGCAGCCCCCAGGGAAGAAAAGGCACTGAAGCTTTCTTT
once	TRBV29-1	TRBD2	TRBJ2-3	CSVEGPRGLAGGHSTDTQYF	TGCAGCGTTGAAGGTCCCCGGGGACTAGCGGGGGGACACAGCACAGATACGCAGTATTTT
few	TRBV12-1	NA	TRBJ2-7	CASSFAVPGGYEQYF	TGTGCCAGCAGCTTTGCTGTTCCAGGGGGCTACGAGCAGTACTTC
NA	TRBV5-1	TRBD1	TRBJ1-1	CASSLVTGMGTEAFF	TGCGCCAGCAGCTTAGTGACAGGGATGGGCACTGAAGCTTTCTTT
NA	TRBV20-1	NA	TRBJ1-2	CSASGAGNYGYTF	TGCAGTGCTAGTGGGGCAGGGAACTATGGCTACACCTTC
NA	TRBV5-1	TRBD1	TRBJ1-3	CASSPDRVSGNTIYF	TGCGCCAGCAGCCCCGACAGGGTGTCTGGAAACACCATATATTTT
NA	TRBV19	TRBD1	TRBJ1-1	CASSLPGTGSLNTEAFF	TGTGCCAGTAGTCTACCCGGGACAGGGTCATTGAACACTGAAGCTTTCTTT
NA	TRBV29-1	NA	TRBJ2-1	CSVGPWGQGGNEQFF	TGCAGCGTGGGGCCTTGGGGGCAGGGGGGAAATGAGCAGTTCTTC
NA	TRBV18	NA	TRBJ1-3	CASSAGAVGNTIYF	TGTGCCAGCTCCGCAGGGGCCGTGGGAAACACCATATATTTT
NA	TRBV15	TRBD2	TRBJ2-7	CATSRDWEGGSSYEQYF	TGTGCCACCAGCAGAGATTGGGAGGGAGGGAGCTCCTACGAGCAGTACTTC
NA	TRBV9	NA	TRBJ2-6	CASTGSRGSGANVLTF	TGTGCCAGCACCGGATCCCGGGGGTCTGGGGCCAACGTCCTGACTTTC
NA	TRBV10-2	NA	TRBJ1-5	CASSGGGDQPQHF	TGCGCCAGCAGCGGCGGAGGGGATCAGCCCCAGCATTTT
NA	TRBV19	TRBD2	TRBJ2-1	CASSIRLAGRGEQFF	TGTGCCAGTAGTATCAGACTAGCGGGCCGGGGTGAGCAGTTCTTC
NA	TRBV28	TRBD2	TRBJ2-1	CASSSTPTSGGSYNEQFF	TGTGCCAGCAGTTCAACCCCTACTAGCGGGGGGTCCTACAATGAGCAGTTCTTC
few	TRBV10-2	TRBD1	TRBJ1-3	CASSEGRLAGQGFGNTIYF	TGCGCCAGCAGTGAAGGGAGATTAGCGGGACAGGGTTTCGGAAACACCATATATTTT
NA	TRBV10-3	TRBD2	TRBJ2-3	CAISELGPQLAGLTDTQYF	TGTGCCATCAGTGAGTTGGGCCCTCAACTAGCGGGGTTAACAGATACGCAGTATTTT
NA	TRBV27	TRBD1	TRBJ2-3	CASYSPGTGSEDTQYF	TGTGCCAGCTATTCACCCGGGACAGGGAGTGAGGATACGCAGTATTTT
NA	TRBV5-1	TRBD1	TRBJ2-1	CASSAGQGVNNEQFF	TGCGCCAGCAGCGCGGGACAGGGGGTGAACAATGAGCAGTTCTTC
NA	TRBV5-1	TRBD1	TRBJ1-1	CASSPEPGTVNTEAFF	TGCGCCAGCAGCCCAGAGCCCGGGACAGTGAACACTGAAGCTTTCTTT
once	TRBV30	TRBD1	TRBJ1-6	CAWSQAGGEPPLHF	TGTGCCTGGAGTCAGGCAGGGGGCGAGCCACCCCTCCACTTT
NA	TRBV11-2	NA	TRBJ1-1	CASLRAGFPEAFF	TGTGCCAGCCTCAGAGCAGGGTTCCCTGAAGCTTTCTTT
NA	TRBV2	NA	TRBJ1-6	CASSEAFRGYSPLHF	TGTGCCAGCAGTGAAGCTTTTCGGGGTTATTCACCCCTCCACTTT